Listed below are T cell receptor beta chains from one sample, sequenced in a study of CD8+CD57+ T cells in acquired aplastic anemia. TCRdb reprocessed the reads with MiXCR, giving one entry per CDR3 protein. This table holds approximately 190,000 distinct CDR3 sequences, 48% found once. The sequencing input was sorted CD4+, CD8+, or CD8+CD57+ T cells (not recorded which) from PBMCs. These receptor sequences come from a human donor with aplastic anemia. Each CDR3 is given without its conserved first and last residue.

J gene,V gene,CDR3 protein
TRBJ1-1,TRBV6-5,ASSYSGQGSTEAF
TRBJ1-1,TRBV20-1,SARDVGNTEAF
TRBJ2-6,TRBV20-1,SAKRGTGANVLT
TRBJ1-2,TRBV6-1,ASRGRGQTNRGYGYT
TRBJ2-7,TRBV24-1,ATSAGGTGIHEQY
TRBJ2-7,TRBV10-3,AISDLGGPSTYEQY
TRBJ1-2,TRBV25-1,ASSTASGYYGYT
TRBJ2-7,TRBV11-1,ASSLVAGGAEQY
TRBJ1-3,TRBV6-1,ASRLNGGNTIY
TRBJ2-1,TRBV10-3,AISEKSAVSSYNEQF
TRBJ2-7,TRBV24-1,ATSGEVSSYEQY
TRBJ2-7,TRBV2,ASRRTAEYEQY
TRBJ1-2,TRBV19,AREGVGYGYT
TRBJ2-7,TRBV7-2,ASSSDDRGRNEQY
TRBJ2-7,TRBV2,ASTLSGTGYNEQY
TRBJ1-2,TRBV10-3,AISESNNYGYT
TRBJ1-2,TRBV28,ASSTQTGEDGYT
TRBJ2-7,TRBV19,ASSMTSTLYEQY
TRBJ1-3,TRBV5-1,ASSLVVGARGNTIY
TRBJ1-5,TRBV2,ASSGWGNQPQH
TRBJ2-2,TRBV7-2,ASSVAGLAVTGELF
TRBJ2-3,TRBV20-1,SARSPSGRSDTQY
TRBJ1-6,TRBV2,ASSEAGDLNSPLH
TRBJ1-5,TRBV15,ATSVNRGQPQH
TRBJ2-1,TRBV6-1,ASSQTGAHNEQF
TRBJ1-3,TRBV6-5,ASSYSATGGDGNTIY
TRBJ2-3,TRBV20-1,SRNRNTDTQY
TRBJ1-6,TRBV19,ASSIEASPLH
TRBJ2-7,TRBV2,ASYPGGGFPHEQY
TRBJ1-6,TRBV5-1,ASSLTGLGSPLH
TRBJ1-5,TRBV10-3,AIKAGERNQPQH
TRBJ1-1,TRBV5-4,ASSADRGQTEAF
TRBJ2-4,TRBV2,ASSPTGELN
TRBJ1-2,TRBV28,ASSQQTGGYGYT
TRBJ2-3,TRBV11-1,ASGLHRDSEYTQY
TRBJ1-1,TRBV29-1,SVDWYGTEAF
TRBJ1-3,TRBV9,ASSVGDRHRNTIY
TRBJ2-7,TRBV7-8,ASSSLTGLAYEQY
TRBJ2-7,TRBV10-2,ASMGDSYEQY
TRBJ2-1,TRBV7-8,ASSLGTIAGEQF
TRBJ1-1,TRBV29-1,SVVPSGFTEAF
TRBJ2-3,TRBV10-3,AISGDSATDTQY
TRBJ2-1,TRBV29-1,SAPTPSSYNEQF